Each of the 8 T cell receptor beta chains below was sequenced from the same sample in a study of T cell responses to AZD1222 COVID-19 vaccine. Sequenced by immunoSEQ multiplex PCR; TCRdb stores in-frame clones only, minus some. Among about 190,000 clones, about 89% were seen once, and the ten largest hold approximately 2.5%. Sequencing used peripheral blood, obtained on day 0 of MenACWY control vaccination. These receptors originate from an adult in good health.

The chain has TRBV19 and TRBJ2-1; 8 bases agree with TRBD2. This CDR3 spans 15 amino acids. V dropped 3 bases and J dropped 0; count of bases not matched to a gene: 1. Germline loops: CDR1 LNHDA, CDR2 SQIVND (reference sequence). In DNA form, the CDR3 reads TGTGCCAGTAGTATCGGGACTAGCTCCTACAATGAGCAGTTCTTC. It encodes CASSIGTSSYNEQFF. The full variable domain, in which reference TRBV19 and TRBJ2-1 provide the parts outside the CDR3, is DGGITQSPKYLFRKEGQNVTLSCEQNLNHDAMYWYRQDPGQGLRLIYYSQIVNDFQKGDIAEGYSVSREKKESFPLTVTSAQKNPTAFYLCASSIGTSSYNEQFFGPGTRLTVL.

CDR3 in amino acids: CASSETGIVTDTQYF. The CDR3 DNA follows: TGTGCCAGCAGCGAGACAGGGATCGTCACAGATACGCAGTATTTT. The V and J genes are TRBV5-4 and TRBJ2-3; 7 bases agree with TRBD1. Germline loops: CDR1 SGHNT, CDR2 YYREEE (reference sequence). The length of the CDR3 is 15 residues. J lost 2 bases, V lost 4 bases, and 7 bases had no gene match.

The chain couples TRBV6-2 or TRBV6-3 to TRBJ1-5, with D hard to call. V shed 5 bases and J shed 4 bases, with 12 bases lying between them. Germline V gene lookup returns CDR1 MNHEY and CDR2 SVGEGT. This CDR3 has 14 residues. Here the CDR3 reads CASSRPVLNQPQHF. The CDR3 nucleotides read TGTGCCAGCAGTAGGCCGGTTTTGAATCAGCCCCAGCATTTT.

V gene TRBV7-6 combines with J gene TRBJ2-7; 7 positions match TRBD1. Germline V lookup: CDR1 SGHVS, CDR2 FNYEAQ. This CDR3 spans 16 amino acids. Losses at the gene ends were 0 bases for V and 2 bases for J; bases not matched to a gene: 7. CDR3 nucleotides: TGTGCCAGCAGCTTAGCGCCGACAGGGACCACCTACGAGCAGTACTTC. Translation: CASSLAPTGTTYEQYF.

The genes are TRBV28 and TRBJ1-6; TRBD1 matches at 8 bases. Trimming at V came to 2 bases and at J to 10 bases, leaving 4 bases not matched to a gene. The CDR3 has 14 amino acids. The germline V gene has CDR1 MDHEN and CDR2 SYDVKM. The CDR3 coding sequence is TGTGCCAGCAGTTTACCGGACAGGGCCTCACCCCTCCACTTT. Protein sequence: CASSLPDRASPLHF.

The V gene is TRBV14, the J gene TRBJ2-7; D is unclear. Trimming removed 5 bases from V and 5 bases from J, with 13 bases in between. This CDR3 has 13 residues. The germline V gene encodes CDR1 SGHDN and CDR2 FVKESK. The CDR3: CASSMGFGDEQYF. CDR3 nucleotides: TGTGCCAGCAGCATGGGGTTTGGGGACGAGCAGTACTTC.

The rearrangement uses TRBV6-1 and TRBJ2-1, with TRBD1 matching over 7 bases. CDR3 size: 13 residues. V shed 3 bases and J 4 bases; nucleotides not matched to a gene: 0. Germline loops: CDR1 MNHNS, CDR2 SASEGT. The CDR3 DNA is TGTGCCAGCAGTGAGGGACAGTACAATGAGCAGTTCTTC. Its protein is CASSEGQYNEQFF.

The chain recombines TRBV6-4 with TRBJ2-3; D remains ambiguous. This CDR3 has 13 amino acids. Germline V gene lookup returns CDR1 MRHNA and CDR2 SNTAGT. With 2 bases removed from V and 1 base from J, the gap between germline ends came to 4 bases. This CDR3 is CASSDHGTDTQYF. Written as DNA, the CDR3 is TGTGCCAGCAGTGACCATGGCACAGATACGCAGTATTTT.